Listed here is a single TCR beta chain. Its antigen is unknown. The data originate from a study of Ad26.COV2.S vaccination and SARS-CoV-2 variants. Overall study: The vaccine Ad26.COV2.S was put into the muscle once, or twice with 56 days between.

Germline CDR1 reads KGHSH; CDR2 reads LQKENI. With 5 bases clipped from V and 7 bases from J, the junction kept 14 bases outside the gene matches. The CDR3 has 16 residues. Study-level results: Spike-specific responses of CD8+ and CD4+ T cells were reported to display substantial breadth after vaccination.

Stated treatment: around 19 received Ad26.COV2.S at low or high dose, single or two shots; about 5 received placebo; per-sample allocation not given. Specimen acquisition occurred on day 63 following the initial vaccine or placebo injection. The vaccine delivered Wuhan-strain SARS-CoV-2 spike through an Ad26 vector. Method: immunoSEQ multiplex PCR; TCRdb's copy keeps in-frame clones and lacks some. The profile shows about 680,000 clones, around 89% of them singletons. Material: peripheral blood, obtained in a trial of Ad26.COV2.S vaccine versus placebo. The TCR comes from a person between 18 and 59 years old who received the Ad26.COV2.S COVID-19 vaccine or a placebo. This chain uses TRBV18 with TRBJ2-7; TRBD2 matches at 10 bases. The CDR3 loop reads CASSTILAGGQGEQYF. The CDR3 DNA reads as TGTGCCAGCTCAACCATTTTAGCGGGAGGCCAAGGGGAGCAGTACTTC.